The clone carrying this T cell receptor beta chain is large. What it recognizes is unknown. TCRdb re-called the 5' RACE reads with MiXCR, one entry per CDR3 protein. This sample has around 4,000 distinct CDR3 sequences; approximately 5% occur once, and the top ten carry 25% to 40%. The sample originates from a study of spatial heterogeneity in lung cancer. General study findings and limits: Intratumoral expanded alpha and beta TCR counts were found to track tumor mutation counts. Ubiquitous and regional expanded TCR counts tracked ubiquitous and regional nonsynonymous mutations, respectively.

The time point: sample taken at primary tumor resection. The input material, whole RNA from tumor, nontumor lung or frozen PBMC, was sequenced unsorted. The CDR3 length is 13 residues. The J segment lost 4 bases and the V segment lost 6 bases, leaving 5 bases of the junction unmatched. Per germline, CDR1 MNHNY and CDR2 SVGAGI (reference sequence). This sequence joins TRBV6-6 and TRBJ2-7, with 8 bases identical to TRBD1. The clonotype was recovered from a female donor with early-stage non-small cell lung cancer. Here the sequenced sample was lung tumor tissue, taken at surgery. CDR3 coding DNA: TGTGCCAGCAGCTCCGGGACAGGATACGAGCAGTACTTC. Its translation is CASSSGTGYEQYF.